These 4 T cell receptor beta chains were sequenced from one sample in a study of OX40 agonist ivuxolimab in advanced cancers. Sequencing used immunoSEQ multiplex PCR; TCRdb keeps in-frame clones, though not all of them. The table records more than 100,000 clones, around 87% of them present only once. Sample: CD4+ or CD8+ T cells sorted from blood, taken in a trial of the OX40 agonist ivuxolimab. Every receptor here comes from an adult with an advanced solid tumor such as melanoma, head and neck, liver or kidney cancer.

This sequence joins TRBV18 and TRBJ2-5; tentatively, D is TRBD1 or TRBD2 (5 bases each). Germline V gene data show CDR1 as KGHSH and CDR2 as LQKENI. The CDR3 consists of 13 residues. V was pared by 2 bases and J by 5 bases, with 9 bases between. Here the CDR3 DNA reads TGTGCCAGCTCACCAGGGACCTCGGAGACCCAGTACTTC. This translates into CASSPGTSETQYF.

The V call is TRBV28, the J call TRBJ1-1; 8 nucleotides match TRBD1. Germline V gives CDR1 MDHEN, CDR2 SYDVKM. V dropped 8 bases and J dropped 2; count of bases not matched to a gene: 10. The CDR3 loop spans 15 amino acids. The CDR3 loop reads CASRQGARANTEAFF. CDR3 nucleotide sequence: TGTGCCAGCCGCCAGGGGGCACGGGCTAACACTGAAGCTTTCTTT. The full variable domain, its missing parts supplied by reference TRBV28 and TRBJ1-1, is DVKVTQSSRYLVKRTGEKVFLECVQDMDHENMFWYRQDPGLGLRLIYFSYDVKMKEKGDIPEGYSVSREKKERFSLILESASTNQTSMYLCASRQGARANTEAFFGQGTRLTVV.

The chain has TRBV19 and TRBJ1-2; tentative D call: TRBD1 (6 bases). The CDR3 sequence is 13 residues long. Germline loops: CDR1 LNHDA, CDR2 SQIVND (reference sequence). V was trimmed by 4 bases and J by 4 bases, leaving 10 bases between them. CDR3 amino acids: CASSNRQVYGYTF. Here the CDR3 DNA reads TGTGCCAGTAGTAACAGACAGGTCTATGGCTACACCTTC.

The rearrangement links TRBV7-2 to TRBJ2-2; D assignment may be TRBD1 or TRBD2 (6 bases each). Germline lookup yields CDR1 SGHTA and CDR2 FQGNSA. V was cut by 3 bases and J by 2 bases, with 19 bases left in between. The CDR3 sequence is 18 residues long. The CDR3 protein is CASSLGAIGGENTGELFF. The DNA for the CDR3 is TGTGCCAGCAGCTTGGGGGCCATTGGCGGGGAAAACACCGGGGAGCTGTTTTTT.